Below are 14 T cell receptor beta chains sequenced from a single sample in a study of spatial heterogeneity in lung cancer. Documented time point: blood at routine non-recurrence follow-up after resection. Tumor, nontumor lung or frozen PBMC supplied whole RNA, sequenced without sorting. TCRdb processed the 5' RACE reads anew with MiXCR; each CDR3 protein has one entry. This table has around 120,000 distinct CDR3 sequences, 9% to 15% appearing once. Material: PBMCs, obtained at follow-up. Receptors were obtained from a male donor with early-stage non-small cell lung cancer.

This clonotype has a handful of counts. The gene calls are TRBV4-3 and TRBJ2-7, with unresolved D. With 0 bases removed from V and 2 bases from J, the gap between germline ends came to 8 bases. The germline gives CDR1 LGHNA, CDR2 YSLEER. This CDR3 is built from 14 residues. CDR3 sequence (DNA): TGCGCCAGCAGCCAAGAAGCCCAAACCTACGAGCAGTACTTC. Its translation is CASSQEAQTYEQYF.

Ten or more counts support this clonotype. The rearrangement uses TRBV10-3 and TRBJ2-3; TRBD2 is a possible D gene (5 bases). Per germline, CDR1 ENHRY and CDR2 SYGVKD. V was pared by 9 bases and J by 0 bases, with 13 bases between. CDR3 length equals 14 residues. The CDR3 bases are TGTGCCATGAGAGCTGGCGGGAGCACAGATACGCAGTATTTT. This gives the protein CAMRAGGSTDTQYF.

The chain couples TRBV5-1 to TRBJ1-6, with 10 bases identical to TRBD1. The J segment lost 10 bases and the V segment lost 1 base, leaving 11 bases of the junction unmatched. The germline gives CDR1 SGHRS, CDR2 YFSETQ. The CDR3 covers 17 residues. The CDR3 protein is CASSLQAGTGVSSPLHF. The CDR3 DNA follows: TGCGCCAGCAGCTTGCAAGCCGGGACAGGGGTCAGCTCACCCCTCCACTTT.

This clonotype was counted at least ten times. J is TRBJ1-1 and V is TRBV30; the D is unclear. CDR1 and CDR2 from the germline V gene are GTSNPN and SVGIG (reference sequence). V was shortened by 4 bases and J by 5 bases, with 20 bases between the two germline ends. This CDR3 comprises 15 residues. This CDR3 is CAWNFGDPRKTEAFF. In DNA, the CDR3 is TGTGCCTGGAATTTTGGGGATCCTAGAAAAACTGAAGCTTTCTTT.

This sequence joins TRBV6-2 or TRBV6-3 and TRBJ1-5; TRBD1 is a possible D gene (6 bases). The CDR3 contains 15 residues. V lost 5 bases and J 1 base, leaving 12 bases between the germline ends. Germline CDR1 reads MNHEY; CDR2 reads SVGEGT. CDR3 nucleotides: TGTGCCAGCAGTAATACAGGGCTCAGCAATCAGCCCCAGCATTTT. Translating gives CASSNTGLSNQPQHF.

The V call is TRBV4-3, the J call TRBJ2-7; 8 bases are a match to TRBD1. The CDR3 spans 14 residues. Germline loops: CDR1 LGHNA, CDR2 YSLEER. V was clipped by 0 bases and J by 9 bases; unmatched bases: 7. CDR3: CASSQDQTGERQYF. The DNA of the CDR3 is TGCGCCAGCAGCCAAGATCAGACAGGGGAAAGGCAGTACTTC.

This clonotype was counted only a few times. The chain has TRBV7-9 and TRBJ2-1; D not certain. The CDR3 runs 13 residues. The germline CDR1 and CDR2 sequences are SEHNR and FQNEAQ (reference sequence). Trimming cost V 1 base and J 5 bases, with 6 bases left between them. Here the CDR3 reads CASSLVPHNEQFF. CDR3 DNA sequence: TGTGCCAGCAGCTTAGTCCCCCACAATGAGCAGTTCTTC. The full variable domain, with the rest looked up from reference TRBV7-9 and TRBJ2-1, is DTGVSQNPRHKITKRGQNVTFRCDPISEHNRLYWYRQTLGQGPEFLTYFQNEAQLEKSRLLSDRFSAERPKGSFSTLEIQRTEQGDSAMYLCASSLVPHNEQFFGPGTRLTVL.

This clonotype has just a few counts. This rearrangement joins TRBV12-3 or TRBV12-4 to TRBJ1-1; possible D gene TRBD1, 5 bases. The V and J ends lost 7 bases and 5 bases respectively, with 8 bases between them. The CDR3 sequence is 11 residues long. Here the CDR3 DNA reads TGTGCCAGCAACCGGGGGACTGAAGCTTTCTTT. Translated, it gives CASNRGTEAFF.

This clonotype occurred a few times. CDR3 in amino acids: CASSLGARNYGYTF. The DNA for the CDR3 is TGTGCCAGCAGTTTAGGGGCCAGGAACTATGGCTACACCTTC. This rearrangement joins TRBV12-3 or TRBV12-4 to TRBJ1-2; D uncertain. CDR3 length: 14 residues. V was trimmed by 1 base and J by 2 bases, leaving 8 bases between them.

There are many counts of this clonotype. The chain uses TRBV7-2 and TRBJ2-3; no reliable D call. Germline V gene lookup returns CDR1 SGHTA and CDR2 FQGNSA. CDR3 size: 14 residues. Trimming stripped 1 base from V and 0 bases from J, with 5 bases between. As DNA, the CDR3 is TGTGCCAGCAGCTTAGGGCACAGCACAGATACGCAGTATTTT. It yields the protein CASSLGHSTDTQYF.

The chain joins TRBV24-1 to TRBJ1-4; D is uncertain. V lost 7 bases to trimming and J lost 5 bases, with 10 bases between them. The germline V gene has CDR1 KGHDR and CDR2 SFDVKD. CDR3 length: 13 residues. CDR3 in amino acids: CATRSGPNEKLFF. CDR3 nucleotides: TGTGCCACCAGGAGTGGCCCCAATGAAAAACTGTTTTTT.

CDR3 region: CASSRAGQYYNEQFF. CDR3 nucleotides: TGTGCCAGCAGTCGAGCTGGACAGTATTACAATGAGCAGTTCTTC. The chain uses TRBV11-3 and TRBJ2-1, with D tentatively TRBD1 (6 bases). In germline, CDR1 is SGHNT, CDR2 YENEEA. CDR3 length: 15 amino acids. Trimming removed 6 bases at V and 4 bases at J, with 16 bases between.

This clonotype was detected ten times or more. The V and J genes are TRBV13 and TRBJ2-7; 8 nucleotides agree with TRBD1. This CDR3 is built from 15 residues. V dropped 3 bases and J dropped 6; count of bases not matched to a gene: 10. CDR1 PRHDT and CDR2 FYEKMQ come from the germline V gene (reference sequence). This chain's CDR3 is CASSFTGQGNAEQYF. CDR3 DNA sequence: TGTGCCAGCAGCTTTACTGGACAGGGAAATGCCGAGCAGTACTTC.

A few counts support this clonotype. The rearrangement links TRBV9 to TRBJ2-7; no reliable D call. V shed 0 bases and J shed 4 bases, with 11 bases lying between them. The CDR3 runs to 14 residues. The germline V gene encodes CDR1 SGDLS and CDR2 YYNGEE. CDR3 DNA: TGTGCCAGCAGCGTAGATGCTGGGTTTTACGAGCAGTACTTC. As protein: CASSVDAGFYEQYF.